Below, 4 T cell receptor beta chains from the same sample are listed, as sequenced in a study of T-cell reconstitution after alpha-beta-depleted transplantation in children. The library targeted TCRbeta and was prepared with unique molecular identifiers. MiXCR, applied by TCRdb to the PCR reads, yields one record per CDR3 protein. The data show a few hundred thousand distinct CDR3 sequences, about a quarter seen once. The sequencing used PBMCs, collected before TCRalphabeta/CD19-depleted stem cell transplant. The origin of the receptors is a girl aged 2-10 years with Fanconi anemia, due to receive a stem cell transplant.

The chain recombines TRBV20-1 with TRBJ2-2, with TRBD2 identical over 11 bases. CDR3 length: 18 amino acids. CDR1 DFQATT and CDR2 SNEGSKA come from the germline V gene (reference sequence). J was trimmed by 6 bases and V by 0 bases; bases with no gene match: 12. The chain's CDR3 is CSARELIAGGRHAGELFF. The DNA of the CDR3 is TGCAGTGCTAGAGAGCTGATAGCGGGGGGGCGCCACGCCGGGGAGCTGTTTTTT.

The sample holds many counts of this clonotype. The genes are TRBV6-6 and TRBJ2-1; D is undetermined. V was shortened by 5 bases and J by 12 bases, with 11 bases between the two germline ends. CDR1 is MNHNY and CDR2 is SVGAGI in the germline V gene (reference sequence). The CDR3 has 11 residues. The CDR3 DNA sequence: TGTGCCAGCAGTCTAACCTCGGGGCAGTTCTTC. Translating gives CASSLTSGQFF.

This clonotype has at least ten counts. The chain combines TRBV28 with TRBJ1-4; 11 bases match TRBD1. Trimming cost V 5 bases and J 9 bases; bases outside gene matches: 5. Germline-derived CDR1 and CDR2 are MDHEN and SYDVKM. The CDR3 is 14 residues long. CDR3 loop: CASSTGDRGKKLFF. The CDR3 DNA sequence: TGTGCCAGCAGTACAGGGGACAGGGGGAAAAAACTGTTTTTT.

The chain couples TRBV6-5 to TRBJ2-7, with D uncertain. The CDR3 runs to 15 residues. CDR1 and CDR2 (germline): MNHEY, SVGAGI. V lost 0 bases and J lost 2, with 11 bases in between. The DNA for the CDR3 is TGTGCCAGCAGTTACTCGTCAGCCTTAACCTACGAGCAGTACTTC. It specifies CASSYSSALTYEQYF.